This TCR beta chain was captured in a study of graft-versus-host responses after intestinal transplantation. Overall study context: Every recipient underwent anti-thymocyte globulin induction, then tacrolimus and steroids for about three years. The study's findings and limits: Allografts carried high graft-versus-host to host-versus-graft clonal ratios in patients having graft-donor T cell macrochimerism. Early HvG declines after transplant were associated with peak circulating GvH clone levels. In recipient marrow, GvH clones were found, and some appeared first in ileum or blood.

The data were produced by immunoSEQ multiplex PCR, yet TCRdb's version contains in-frame clones alone and is incomplete. The sample has approximately 71,000 clones; around 92% are singletons. This clone came up a few times. The antigen remains unidentified. The CDR3 has 13 residues. Trimming removed 6 bases from V and 5 bases from J, with 11 bases in between. Germline CDR1 reads MNHEY; CDR2 reads SVGAGI. The chain couples TRBV6-5 to TRBJ2-4; maybe TRBD1 (5 bases). The clonotype originates from a human donor who received an intestinal transplant. Material: unstimulated CD8+ T cells sorted from spleen or lymph node cells, obtained before intestinal transplant. CDR3 DNA: TGTGCCAGCAGAAGCCTGACAGAAAACATTCAGTACTTC. Translated, it gives CASRSLTENIQYF.